A selection of T cell receptor beta chains follows, all from one sample in a study of blood T cells in healthy people across ages. TCRdb passed the 5' RACE reads through MiXCR, listing each CDR3 protein once. The data contain about 840,000 distinct CDR3 sequences, under 35% of them singletons. The same sample was also studied in work on T cells of mothers and their children.

Input material: blood. The receptors originated from a woman aged 40 to 55 in good health. Both conserved end residues are part of each CDR3. A D gene is named only where the DNA matches it firmly. Expanded clones get a size class; other rows say once, few or many, or leave the size out.

NA | 11 | many | TRBJ2-5 | TRBV7-9 | TGTGCCAGCAGCTTCAGTGAGACCCAGTACTTC | CASSFSETQYF
TRBD1 | 16 | few | TRBJ2-5 | TRBV5-1 | TGCGCCAGCAGTTTACCACCCGGGACAGTTCAAGAGACCCAGTACTTC | CASSLPPGTVQETQYF
NA | 13 | NA | TRBJ1-2 | TRBV10-3 | TGTGCCATCAGTGAGTCCGGGGACTATGGCTACACCTTC | CAISESGDYGYTF
NA | 14 | many | TRBJ1-4 | TRBV6-6 | TGTGCCAGCAGTTACAAGACGGATTCTGAAAAACTGTTTTTT | CASSYKTDSEKLFF
TRBD2 | 17 | few | TRBJ2-1 | TRBV12-3/TRBV12-4 | TGTGCCAGCAGCCTCAATAGCGGGGGGCAAATCTACAATGAGCAGTTCTTC | CASSLNSGGQIYNEQFF
NA | 16 | NA | TRBJ2-2 | TRBV6-6 | TGTGCCAGCAGCCCCTGGGCCGGGTTCAGCACCGGGGAGCTGTTTTTT | CASSPWAGFSTGELFF
TRBD2 | 17 | few | TRBJ2-1 | TRBV7-6 | TGTGCCAGCAGCTTAGCGCGGGTATCGCGGGGGGGCAATGAGCAGTTCTTC | CASSLARVSRGGNEQFF
TRBD2 | 17 | many | TRBJ2-5 | TRBV20-1 | TGCAGTGCTAGAGATGGCCTAGCGGGGCTGTACCAAGAGACCCAGTACTTC | CSARDGLAGLYQETQYF
NA | 11 | many | TRBJ1-1 | TRBV12-3/TRBV12-4 | TGTGCCAGCAGCTTCCTCACTGAAGCTTTCTTT | CASSFLTEAFF
TRBD1 | 15 | NA | TRBJ2-7 | TRBV7-9 | TGTGCCAGCAGACTTGACAGGGGTGCCTCCTACGAGCAGTACTTC | CASRLDRGASYEQYF
NA | 14 | NA | TRBJ2-7 | TRBV7-2 | TGTGCCAGCAGCTTATTACAGGGTGAATACGAGCAGTACTTC | CASSLLQGEYEQYF
NA | 15 | NA | TRBJ1-2 | TRBV27 | TGTGCCAGCAGTTTCGGGACCCACGCCGACTATGGCTACACCTTC | CASSFGTHADYGYTF
TRBD2 | 14 | NA | TRBJ2-1 | TRBV18 | TGTGCCGGCTCGCGAGCGACTAGCGCGAATGAGCAGTTCTTC | CAGSRATSANEQFF